The 21 T cell receptor beta chains given below trace back to one sample, sequenced in a study of T-cell reconstitution after alpha-beta-depleted transplantation in children. Preparation of the TCRbeta library involved a method that used unique molecular identifiers. TCRdb reanalysed the PCR reads using MiXCR and keeps one entry per CDR3 protein. Of hundreds of thousands of distinct CDR3 sequences detected, about an eighth appear once; the ten largest clones hold 0.75% to 0.85%. This material consisted of PBMCs, taken before TCRalphabeta/CD19-depleted stem cell transplant. The receptor set was obtained from a girl aged 2 to 9 with congenital amegakaryocytic thrombocytopenia, due to receive a stem cell transplant.

This clonotype was seen ten or more times. The chain recombines TRBV10-3 with TRBJ2-2; D possibly matches TRBD1 or TRBD2 (5 bases each). Germline CDR1 ENHRY, CDR2 SYGVKD. The CDR3 is 17 amino acids. The germline V and J ends were trimmed by 0 bases and 2 bases, with 13 bases remaining between them. Here the CDR3 reads CAISESMPGANTGELFF. The CDR3 DNA reads TGTGCCATCAGTGAGTCGATGCCCGGGGCAAACACCGGGGAGCTGTTTTTT.

The sample holds many counts of this clonotype. The chain recombines TRBV20-1 with TRBJ2-2; TRBD2 matches at 13 bases. The V and J ends lost 2 bases and 6 bases, in that order; junction bases with no gene match: 6. The length of the CDR3 is 16 residues. Germline CDR1 DFQATT, CDR2 SNEGSKA (reference sequence). CDR3 in amino acids: CSARYAGLAGAGELFF. In DNA, the CDR3 is TGCAGTGCTAGATATGCAGGACTAGCGGGAGCCGGGGAGCTGTTTTTT.

A few counts support this clonotype. The rearrangement links TRBV7-8 to TRBJ2-2; 12 bases match TRBD2. The CDR3 sequence is 17 residues long. V lost 1 base, J lost 6 bases, and 6 bases stayed unmatched. The germline V gene encodes CDR1 SGHVS and CDR2 FQNEAQ. The CDR3 DNA reads TGTGCCAGCAGCTTAGGTCCTAGCGGGAGGGGCTCCGGGGAGCTGTTTTTT. This sequence encodes CASSLGPSGRGSGELFF.

V is TRBV7-9 and J is TRBJ1-3; no reliable D call. There are 13 residues in the CDR3. V was trimmed by 8 bases and J by 0 bases, leaving 8 bases between them. Germline V gives CDR1 SEHNR, CDR2 FQNEAQ (reference sequence). CDR3 in amino acids: CASVQTSGNTIYF. CDR3 DNA: TGTGCCAGCGTTCAGACCTCTGGAAACACCATATATTTT.

At least ten counts were recorded for this clonotype. This sequence joins TRBV20-1 and TRBJ2-3; tentative D call: TRBD2 (6 bases). The CDR3 spans 12 residues. CDR1 and CDR2 from the germline V gene are DFQATT and SNEGSKA (reference sequence). Trimming removed 2 bases from V and 8 bases from J, with 11 bases in between. CDR3 sequence reads: CSARTGGGTQYF. CDR3 DNA: TGCAGTGCTAGAACCGGGGGTGGTACGCAGTATTTT.

This clonotype was recorded many times. The chain recombines TRBV10-2 with TRBJ2-5; 8 bases are a match to TRBD2. Germline CDR1 reads WSHSY; CDR2 reads SAAADI. J lost 2 bases, V lost 6 bases, and 2 bases had no gene match. The CDR3 loop spans 13 amino acids. CDR3 sequence reads: CASRLAGQETQYF. CDR3 in DNA: TGCGCCAGCAGGTTAGCGGGACAAGAGACCCAGTACTTC.

This clonotype was seen many times. V gene TRBV6-1 combines with J gene TRBJ2-4; no clear D gene. CDR3 length: 13 residues. The germline CDR1 and CDR2 sequences are MNHNS and SASEGT. V shed 8 bases and J shed 0 bases, with 8 bases lying between them. Written as DNA, the CDR3 is TGTGCCAGCCAACCTTTAGCCAAAAACATTCAGTACTTC. Translation: CASQPLAKNIQYF.

A word on this clonotype: Just one base apart from a much larger clone, this may be a read error. V gene TRBV29-1 combines with J gene TRBJ2-7; perhaps TRBD1 as D (6 bases). This CDR3 region has 16 residues. Germline assignment: CDR1 SQVTM and CDR2 ANQGSEA. The CDR3 bases are TGCAGCGTTTTCGAGTTCAGGGGCAGGGGCTCCTACGACCAGTACTTC. It specifies CSVFEFRGRGSYDQYF.

This clonotype appeared many times. This chain uses TRBV20-1 with TRBJ2-7; D unresolved. Germline V gene lookup returns CDR1 DFQATT and CDR2 SNEGSKA (reference sequence). V was clipped by 1 base and J by 0 bases, with 10 bases between them. CDR3 length: 14 amino acids. CDR3: CSARVKVFSYEQYF. As DNA, the CDR3 is TGCAGTGCTAGAGTAAAGGTCTTCTCCTACGAGCAGTACTTC.

This clonotype was observed a handful of times. This chain connects TRBV24-1 to TRBJ2-1; 12 bases are shared with TRBD1. The CDR3 sequence is 15 residues long. With V trimmed by 6 bases and J by 6 bases, 5 bases remained unmatched. CDR1 is KGHDR and CDR2 is SFDVKD in the germline V gene. The CDR3 sequence: CATSPGTGGPNEQFF. In DNA, the CDR3 is TGTGCCACCAGTCCTGGGACAGGGGGCCCCAATGAGCAGTTCTTC.

As regards this clonotype: The junction does not match germline at one end; this may be a read error. J is TRBJ2-1 and V is TRBV27; no clear D. CDR1 and CDR2 from the germline V gene are MNHEY and SMNVEV (reference sequence). There are 14 residues in the CDR3. CDR3 bases: TGTGCCAGCACCTCCCGGACGAGGTACAATGAGCAGTCCTTC. Translating it yields CASTSRTRYNEQSF.

The table lists this clonotype with many counts. The chain employs TRBV2 and TRBJ2-5; TRBD1 or TRBD2 may be the D gene (5 bases each). The CDR3 is 12 amino acids. V lost 7 bases and J 5 bases, leaving 11 bases between the germline ends. Germline values: CDR1 SNHLY, CDR2 FYNNEI. In DNA form, the CDR3 reads TGTGCCAGCACAGGGACCGCGGAGACCCAGTACTTC. As protein: CASTGTAETQYF.

This clonotype was observed a handful of times. The V call is TRBV4-1, the J call TRBJ2-5, with 7 bases fitting TRBD2. The CDR3 totals 17 residues. Per the germline V gene, CDR1 is MGHRA and CDR2 is YSYEKL. After removal of 1 base from V and 0 bases from J, the junction contained 8 bases not matched to a gene. The CDR3, as DNA: TGCGCCAGCAGCCAAGGAGAGCGGGGTCCGTACCAAGAGACCCAGTACTTC. Translating gives CASSQGERGPYQETQYF.

This clonotype has ten or more counts. This chain joins TRBV12-3 or TRBV12-4 and TRBJ2-3; 9 nucleotides line up with TRBD2. The V gene end was trimmed by 7 bases and the J gene end by 4 bases; junction bases not matched to a gene: 9. The CDR3 totals 15 residues. The CDR3: CASTSRSGSADTQYF. DNA for the CDR3: TGTGCCAGCACTTCACGTAGCGGGAGCGCAGATACGCAGTATTTT.

This clonotype has only a few counts. The CDR3: CASSPRERSYEQYF. CDR3 DNA: TGTGCCAGCTCACCACGTGAAAGATCCTACGAGCAGTACTTC. This sequence joins TRBV18 and TRBJ2-7; D is ambiguous. The length of the CDR3 is 14 residues. Per the germline V gene, CDR1 is KGHSH and CDR2 is LQKENI. Trimming removed 1 base from V and 1 base from J, with 8 bases in between.

This clonotype occurred many times. The genes are TRBV7-8 and TRBJ2-7, with D tentatively TRBD1 (6 bases). The CDR3 sequence is 13 residues long. V lost 6 bases to trimming and J lost 3 bases, with 12 bases between them. Germline values: CDR1 SGHVS, CDR2 FQNEAQ. DNA for the CDR3: TGTGCCAGCAGGGGGACATCGCACTACGAGCAGTACTTC. Amino acid sequence: CASRGTSHYEQYF.

This clonotype occurred a few times. The rearrangement links TRBV18 to TRBJ2-3, with 12 bases matching TRBD2. CDR1 is KGHSH, CDR2 LQKENI, per germline. This CDR3 spans 16 amino acids. The V and J ends lost 3 bases and 4 bases, in that order; junction bases with no gene match: 5. Here the CDR3 DNA reads TGTGCCAGCTCACCGGTGCCTAGCGGGAGGGCAGATACGCAGTATTTT. This codes for CASSPVPSGRADTQYF.

As concerns this clonotype: This may be a read error: a much more frequent sequence differs by one nucleotide. The CDR3 DNA reads TGCAGTGCTAGAATCTGGCTAGCGGGAGTGGATGAGCAGTTCTTC. It specifies CSARIWLAGVDEQFF. The chain recombines TRBV20-1 with TRBJ2-1; 10 nucleotides line up with TRBD2. V lost 2 bases and J lost 8; bases outside the gene matches: 9. The CDR3 contains 15 residues. Per germline, CDR1 DFQATT and CDR2 SNEGSKA (reference sequence).

This clonotype was picked up many times. The rearrangement joins TRBV20-1 to TRBJ2-7, with TRBD2 matching over 7 bases. CDR1 DFQATT and CDR2 SNEGSKA come from the germline V gene (reference sequence). Trimming took 6 bases from V and 6 from J; bases not matched to a gene: 14. There are 14 residues in the CDR3. DNA of the CDR3: TGCAGTGCCATCGACTTTGGACTAGATCGCGAGCAGTACTTC. Encoded protein: CSAIDFGLDREQYF.

The chain joins TRBV29-1 to TRBJ1-2, with D possibly TRBD1 on 5 matching bases. This CDR3 is 14 amino acids long. Germline CDR1 reads SQVTM; CDR2 reads ANQGSEA. Deletions cut 3 bases from V and 5 bases from J, with 16 bases between. The chain's CDR3 is CSVDDVGRGYGYTF. The CDR3 DNA reads as TGCAGCGTTGATGATGTGGGCCGGGGGTATGGCTACACCTTC.

The chain carries TRBV21-1 and TRBJ2-5. TRBV21-1 is a pseudogene segment. This CDR3 has 13 amino acids. Here the CDR3 DNA reads TGTGCCAGCAGCAAATGGCGTCCAGAGACCCAGTACTTC. Protein product: CASSKWRPETQYF.